Reported below is one TCR beta chain. Its antigen is unknown. PCR amplification relied on 60 Vbeta primers (plus 13 Jbeta primers). Using immunoSEQ multiplex PCR, the repertoire was profiled, and TCRdb retains in-frame clones only, with some absent. Of under 130,000 clones in the sample, 55% to 65% were seen once. The ends were cut back, 3 bases at V and 5 bases at J, with 10 bases in the middle. The CDR3 spans 13 residues. Germline CDR1 is SGHTA and CDR2 is FQGNSA. This sample stems from a study of cytomegalovirus exposure and HLA in healthy donors. Overall study results and limits: What a later analysis showed was that several of the most significant clusters appeared linked to common viral pathogens. For most TCR beta V segments, an earlier analysis put the productive rate at about 87% or about 30% of the time.

The V call is TRBV7-2, the J call TRBJ2-5, with D possibly being TRBD1 (6 bases). The sample consisted of PBMCs. The TCR sequence derives from a man aged 30 to 45 in good health and CMV-seropositive. The CDR3 loop reads CASSFLRGETQYF. In DNA, the CDR3 is TGTGCCAGCAGCTTCCTAAGGGGGGAGACCCAGTACTTC.